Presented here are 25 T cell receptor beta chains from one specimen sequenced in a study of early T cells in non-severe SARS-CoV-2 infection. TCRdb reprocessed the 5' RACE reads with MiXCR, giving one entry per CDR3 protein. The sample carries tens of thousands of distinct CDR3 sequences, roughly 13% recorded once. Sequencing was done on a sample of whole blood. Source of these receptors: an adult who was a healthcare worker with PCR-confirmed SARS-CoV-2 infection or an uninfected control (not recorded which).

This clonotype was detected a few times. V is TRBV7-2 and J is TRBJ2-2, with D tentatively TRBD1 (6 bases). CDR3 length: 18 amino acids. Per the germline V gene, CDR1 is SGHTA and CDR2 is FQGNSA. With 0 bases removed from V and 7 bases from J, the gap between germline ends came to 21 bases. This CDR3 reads CASSLAVGGRGWGGELFF. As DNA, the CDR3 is TGTGCCAGCAGCTTAGCGGTCGGCGGCAGGGGATGGGGCGGGGAGCTGTTTTTT.

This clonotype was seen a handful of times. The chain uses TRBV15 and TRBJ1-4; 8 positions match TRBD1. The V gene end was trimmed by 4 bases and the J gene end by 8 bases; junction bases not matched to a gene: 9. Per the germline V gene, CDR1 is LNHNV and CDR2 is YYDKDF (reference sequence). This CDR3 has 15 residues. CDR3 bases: TGTGCCACCAGCATTCGGACAGGGCGACAAGAAAAACTGTTTTTT. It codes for CATSIRTGRQEKLFF.

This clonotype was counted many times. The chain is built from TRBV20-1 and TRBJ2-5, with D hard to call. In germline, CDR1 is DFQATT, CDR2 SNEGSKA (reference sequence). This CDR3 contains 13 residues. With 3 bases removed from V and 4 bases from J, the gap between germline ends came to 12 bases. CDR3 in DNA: TGCAGTGCTAGGTCCCCCGTAGGAGAGACCCAGTACTTC. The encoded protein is CSARSPVGETQYF.

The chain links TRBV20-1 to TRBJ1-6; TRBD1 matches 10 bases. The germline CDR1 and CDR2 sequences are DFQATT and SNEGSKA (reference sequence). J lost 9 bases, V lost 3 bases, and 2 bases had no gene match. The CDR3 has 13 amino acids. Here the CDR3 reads CSASGTGVSPLHF. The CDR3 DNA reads TGCAGTGCTAGCGGGACAGGGGTTTCACCCCTCCACTTT.

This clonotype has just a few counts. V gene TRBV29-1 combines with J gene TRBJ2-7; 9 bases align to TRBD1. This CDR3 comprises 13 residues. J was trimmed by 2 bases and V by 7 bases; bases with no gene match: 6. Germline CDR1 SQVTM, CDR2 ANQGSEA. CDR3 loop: CSGTGANPYEQYF. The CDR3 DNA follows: TGCAGCGGGACAGGGGCTAACCCCTACGAGCAGTACTTC.

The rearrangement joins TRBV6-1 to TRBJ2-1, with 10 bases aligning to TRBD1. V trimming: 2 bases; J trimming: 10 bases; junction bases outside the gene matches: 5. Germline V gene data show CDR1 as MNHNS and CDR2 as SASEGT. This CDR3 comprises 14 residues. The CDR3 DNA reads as TGTGCCAGCAGTGAAAGACAGGGGGCGGTGGAGCAGTTCTTC. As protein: CASSERQGAVEQFF.

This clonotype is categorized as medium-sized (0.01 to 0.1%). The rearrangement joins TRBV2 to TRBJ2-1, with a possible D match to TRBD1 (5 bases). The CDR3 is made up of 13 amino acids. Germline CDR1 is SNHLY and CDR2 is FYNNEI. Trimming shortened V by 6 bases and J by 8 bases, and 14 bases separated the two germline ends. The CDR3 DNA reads TGTGCCAGCAGACAGGACAATAGGGATGAGCAGTTCTTC. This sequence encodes CASRQDNRDEQFF.

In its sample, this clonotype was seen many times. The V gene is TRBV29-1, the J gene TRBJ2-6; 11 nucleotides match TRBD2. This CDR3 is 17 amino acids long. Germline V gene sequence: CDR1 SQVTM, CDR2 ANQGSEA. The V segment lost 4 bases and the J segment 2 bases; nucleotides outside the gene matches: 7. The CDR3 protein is CSVVTSGTSAGANVLTF. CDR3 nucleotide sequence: TGCAGCGTTGTGACTAGCGGGACGTCGGCTGGGGCCAACGTCCTGACTTTC.

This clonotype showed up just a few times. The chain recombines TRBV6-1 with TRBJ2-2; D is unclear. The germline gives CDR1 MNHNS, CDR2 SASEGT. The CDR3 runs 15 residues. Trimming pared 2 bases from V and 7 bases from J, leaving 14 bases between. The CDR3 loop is CASSETHPRDGELFF. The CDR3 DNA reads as TGTGCCAGCAGTGAAACGCACCCCCGAGACGGGGAGCTGTTTTTT.

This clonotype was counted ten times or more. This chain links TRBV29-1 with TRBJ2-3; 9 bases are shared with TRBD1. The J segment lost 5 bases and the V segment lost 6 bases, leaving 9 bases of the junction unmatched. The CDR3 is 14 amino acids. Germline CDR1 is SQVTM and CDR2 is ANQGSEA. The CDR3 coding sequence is TGCAGCGTCAAGACAGGGGGAGGAATAGATACGCAGTATTTT. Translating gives CSVKTGGGIDTQYF.

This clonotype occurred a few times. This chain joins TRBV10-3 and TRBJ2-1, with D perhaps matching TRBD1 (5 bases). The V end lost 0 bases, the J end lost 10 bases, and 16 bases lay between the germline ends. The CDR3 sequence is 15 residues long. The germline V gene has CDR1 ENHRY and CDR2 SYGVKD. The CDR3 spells CAISESGVAGKEQFF. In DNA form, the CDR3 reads TGTGCCATCAGTGAGTCAGGGGTCGCTGGGAAGGAGCAGTTCTTC.

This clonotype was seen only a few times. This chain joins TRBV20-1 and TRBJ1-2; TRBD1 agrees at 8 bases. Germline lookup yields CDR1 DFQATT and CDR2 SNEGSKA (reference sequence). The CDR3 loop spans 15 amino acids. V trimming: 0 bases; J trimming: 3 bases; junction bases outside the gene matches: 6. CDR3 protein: CSARDHPGGYYGYTF. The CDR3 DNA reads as TGCAGTGCTAGAGATCACCCAGGGGGCTACTATGGCTACACCTTC.

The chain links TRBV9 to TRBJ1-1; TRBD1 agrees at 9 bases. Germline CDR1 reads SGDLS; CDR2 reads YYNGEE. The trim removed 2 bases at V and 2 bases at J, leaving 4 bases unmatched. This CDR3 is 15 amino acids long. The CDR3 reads CASSVSTGGNTEAFF. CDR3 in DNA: TGTGCCAGCAGCGTTTCTACAGGGGGCAACACTGAAGCTTTCTTT.

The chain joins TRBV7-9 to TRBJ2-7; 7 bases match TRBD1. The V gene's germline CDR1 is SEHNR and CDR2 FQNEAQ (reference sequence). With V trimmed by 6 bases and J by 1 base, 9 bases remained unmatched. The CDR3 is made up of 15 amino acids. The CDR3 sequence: CASSFMRQGSYEQYF. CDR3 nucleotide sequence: TGTGCCAGCAGTTTCATGAGACAGGGTTCCTACGAGCAGTACTTC.

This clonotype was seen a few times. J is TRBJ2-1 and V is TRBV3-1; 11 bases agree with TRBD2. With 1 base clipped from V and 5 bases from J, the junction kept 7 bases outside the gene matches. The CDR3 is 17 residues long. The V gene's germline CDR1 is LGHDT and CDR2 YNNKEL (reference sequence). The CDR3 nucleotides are TGTGCCAGCAGCCAAGGGTCTCGACTAGCGGGGCACAATGAGCAGTTCTTC. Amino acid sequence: CASSQGSRLAGHNEQFF.

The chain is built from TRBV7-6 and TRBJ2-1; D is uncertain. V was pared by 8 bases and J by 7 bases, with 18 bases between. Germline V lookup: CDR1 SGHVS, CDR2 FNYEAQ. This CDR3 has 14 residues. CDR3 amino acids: CASSNRALGNEQFF. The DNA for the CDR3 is TGTGCCAGCTCAAATAGGGCCTTGGGGAATGAGCAGTTCTTC.

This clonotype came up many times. CDR3 coding DNA: TGTGCCAGCAGCTTGGGGAACTACAATGAGCAGTTCTTC. This gives the protein CASSLGNYNEQFF. V is TRBV7-8 and J is TRBJ2-1; D uncertain. Looked up from germline, CDR1 is SGHVS and CDR2 is FQNEAQ. CDR3 length: 13 residues. V was clipped by 3 bases and J by 3 bases, with 6 bases between them. Drawing the rest from reference TRBV7-8 and TRBJ2-1, the complete variable domain is GAGVSQSPRYKVAKRGQDVALRCDPISGHVSLFWYQQALGQGPEFLTYFQNEAQLDKSGLPSDRFFAERPEGSVSTLKIQRTQQEDSAVYLCASSLGNYNEQFFGPGTRLTVL.

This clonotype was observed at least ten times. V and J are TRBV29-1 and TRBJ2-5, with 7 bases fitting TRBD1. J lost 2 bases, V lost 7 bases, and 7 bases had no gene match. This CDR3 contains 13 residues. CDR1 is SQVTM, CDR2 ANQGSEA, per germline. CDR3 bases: TGCAGCGCGGGACAGAGCTATCAAGAGACCCAGTACTTC. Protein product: CSAGQSYQETQYF.

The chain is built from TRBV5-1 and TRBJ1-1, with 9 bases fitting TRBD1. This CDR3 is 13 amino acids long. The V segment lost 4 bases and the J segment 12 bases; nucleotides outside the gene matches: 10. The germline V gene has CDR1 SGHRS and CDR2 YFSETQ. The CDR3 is CASSPRTGEGTFF. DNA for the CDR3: TGCGCCAGCAGCCCCAGGACAGGGGAGGGAACTTTCTTT.

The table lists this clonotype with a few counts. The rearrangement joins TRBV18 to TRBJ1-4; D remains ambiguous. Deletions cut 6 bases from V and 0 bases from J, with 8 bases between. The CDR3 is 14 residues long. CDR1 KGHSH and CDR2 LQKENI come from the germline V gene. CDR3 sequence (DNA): TGTGCCAGCTCGTGGGGTACAACTAATGAAAAACTGTTTTTT. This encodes CASSWGTTNEKLFF.

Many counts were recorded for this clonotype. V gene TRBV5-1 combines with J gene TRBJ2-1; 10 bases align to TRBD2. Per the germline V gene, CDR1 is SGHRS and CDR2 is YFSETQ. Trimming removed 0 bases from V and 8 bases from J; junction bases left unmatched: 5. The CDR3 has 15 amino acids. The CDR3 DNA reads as TGCGCCAGCAGCTTGGTAGCGGGAGGACGTGATGAGCAGTTCTTC. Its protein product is CASSLVAGGRDEQFF.

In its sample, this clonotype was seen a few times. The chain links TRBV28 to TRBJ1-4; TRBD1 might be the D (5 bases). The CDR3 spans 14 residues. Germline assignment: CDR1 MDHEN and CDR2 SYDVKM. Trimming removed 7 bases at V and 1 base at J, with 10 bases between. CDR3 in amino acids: CASTSDRTNEKLFF. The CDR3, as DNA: TGTGCCAGCACCAGCGACAGAACTAATGAAAAACTGTTTTTT.

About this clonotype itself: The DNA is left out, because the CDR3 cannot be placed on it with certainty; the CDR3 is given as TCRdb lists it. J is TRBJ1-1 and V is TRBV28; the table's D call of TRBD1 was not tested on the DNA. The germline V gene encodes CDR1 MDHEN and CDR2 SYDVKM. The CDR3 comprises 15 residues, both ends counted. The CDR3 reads CASSFWRGGRTEAFF.

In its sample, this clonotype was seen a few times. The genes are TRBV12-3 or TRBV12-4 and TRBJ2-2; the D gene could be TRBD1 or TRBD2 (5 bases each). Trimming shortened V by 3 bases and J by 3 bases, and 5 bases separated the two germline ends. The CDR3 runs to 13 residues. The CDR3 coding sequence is TGTGCCAGCAGTTTGGGGGACACCGGGGAGCTGTTTTTT. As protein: CASSLGDTGELFF.

This CDR3 is CTGRRDAVGEQFF. CDR3 DNA: TGCACTGGACGACGGGACGCGGTGGGTGAGCAGTTCTTC. The rearrangement joins TRBV20-1 to TRBJ2-1; D could derive from TRBD1 or TRBD2 (5 bases each). The CDR3 length is 13 residues. Germline V gene data show CDR1 as DFQATT and CDR2 as SNEGSKA (reference sequence).